The T cell receptor (beta chain) under discussion was sequenced for a study of T cell repertoires in cytomegalovirus infection. The CDR3 runs 14 residues. V lost 4 bases, J lost 2 bases, and 6 bases lay in between. In germline, CDR1 is SGHTA, CDR2 FQGNSA. Overall study findings and caveats: HLA-C-restricted CMV clonotypes gave the most frequent clonotype in two of eight donors. Carriage of CMV together with the relevant HLA was identifiable through cumulative public TCR beta family frequency.

In this sample, this clonotype turned up many times. Its antigen is unidentified. Each CDR3 protein gets one entry after TCRdb re-called the reads with MiXCR. Among about 320,000 distinct CDR3 sequences listed, over 7.5% were seen once. The source material was PBMCs. The source is a human donor in good health (CMV status not recorded). Some clones in this sample may be carry-over from other donors' samples. The V call is TRBV7-2, the J call TRBJ2-6; the D is unclear. This CDR3 is CASSSNAGANVLTF. The DNA of the CDR3 is TGTGCCAGCAGCTCAAATGCTGGGGCCAACGTCCTGACTTTC.